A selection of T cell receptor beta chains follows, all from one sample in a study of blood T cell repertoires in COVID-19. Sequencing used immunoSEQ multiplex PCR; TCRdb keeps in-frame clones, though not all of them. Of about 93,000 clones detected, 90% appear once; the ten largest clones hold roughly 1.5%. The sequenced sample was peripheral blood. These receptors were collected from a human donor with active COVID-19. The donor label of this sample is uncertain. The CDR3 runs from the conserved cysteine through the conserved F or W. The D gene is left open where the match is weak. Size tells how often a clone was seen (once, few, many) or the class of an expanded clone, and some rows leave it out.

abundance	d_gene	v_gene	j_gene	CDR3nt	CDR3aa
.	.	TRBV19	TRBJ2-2	TGTGCCAGTAGTGTACTACTGGGGCGGACGAACACCGGGGAGCTGTTTTTT	CASSVLLGRTNTGELFF
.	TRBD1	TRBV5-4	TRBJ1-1	TGTGCCAGCAGCCCGTGGGCCGACAGGGACGGGATGTTCTCTGAAGCTTTCTTT	CASSPWADRDGMFSEAFF
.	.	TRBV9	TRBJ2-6	TGTGCCAGCAGCGTAGGCGTCTCTGGGGCCAACGTCCTGACTTTC	CASSVGVSGANVLTF
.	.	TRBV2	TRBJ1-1	TGTGCCAGCAGTTCAAATCGACAGTTACAGACGAACACTGAAGCTTTCTTT	CASSSNRQLQTNTEAFF
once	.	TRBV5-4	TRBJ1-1	TGTGCCAGCAGCTTGATGCGGGCCAGGCTTGACACTGAAGCTTTCTTT	CASSLMRARLDTEAFF
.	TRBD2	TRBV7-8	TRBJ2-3	TGTGCCAGCAGCTTAGTTGAGCGGGGGGGTCGGGTGCGAGCTCTAAATACGCAGTATTTT	CASSLVERGGRVRALNTQYF
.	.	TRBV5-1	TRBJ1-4	TGCGCCTGTCGACAGGCACATAATGAAAAACTGTTTTTT	CACRQAHNEKLFF
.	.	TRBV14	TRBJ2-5	TGTGCCAGCAGCCACATACGAGGGGGTATGGAGACCCAGTACTTC	CASSHIRGGMETQYF
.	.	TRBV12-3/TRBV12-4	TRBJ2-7	TGTGCCAGCGGGGCGGAGCAATACGAGCAGTACTTC	CASGAEQYEQYF
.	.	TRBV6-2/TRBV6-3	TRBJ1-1	TGTGCCAGCAGTCTCGTCGGTGCAGCGATATCGAACACTGAAGCTTTCTTT	CASSLVGAAISNTEAFF
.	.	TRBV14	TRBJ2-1	TGTGCCAGCAGCCTCCTTCTGGGGGGTGAGCAGTTCTTC	CASSLLLGGEQFF
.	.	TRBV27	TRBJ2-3	TGTGCCAGCTTTCCCCATGGCGGTAGCACAGATACGCAGTATTTT	CASFPHGGSTDTQYF
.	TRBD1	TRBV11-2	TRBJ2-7	TGTGCCAGCAGCTCTCGACAGGGGTTCTACGAGCAGTACTTC	CASSSRQGFYEQYF
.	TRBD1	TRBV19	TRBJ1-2	TGTGCCAGTAGTATACATACCGGGACAGCTAACTATGGCTACACCTTC	CASSIHTGTANYGYTF
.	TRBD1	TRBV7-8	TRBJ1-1	TGTGCCAGCAGCTTTAGTCGGAGTGAGAGGGGGCGGGGAGCTTTCTTT	CASSFSRSERGRGAFF
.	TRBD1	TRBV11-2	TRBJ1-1	TGTGCCAGCAGCCTGGGACAGACACACACTGAAGCTTTCTTT	CASSLGQTHTEAFF
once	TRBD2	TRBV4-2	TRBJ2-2	TGTGCCAGCAGCCATAGACTAGCGGGGGGGCCCCTTAACACCGGGGAGCTGTTTTTT	CASSHRLAGGPLNTGELFF
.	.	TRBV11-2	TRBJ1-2	TGTGCCAGCAGCTTACGCGGCAGGGTCGTTGGCTACACCTTC	CASSLRGRVVGYTF
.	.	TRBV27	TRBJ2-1	TGTGCCAGCAGTTTAGGAGCAGGGCGCAGCTCGGGTGATGAGCAGTTCTTC	CASSLGAGRSSGDEQFF
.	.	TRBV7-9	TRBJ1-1	TGTGCCAGCAGCTTAGGGGCAGTGAACACTGAAGCTTTCTTT	CASSLGAVNTEAFF
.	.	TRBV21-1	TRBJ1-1	TGTGCCAGCAGCAACACTAGTCCACAACACCGTAAGACAGGGGGCTCGGCTGAAGCTTTCTTT	CASSNTSPQHRKTGGSAEAFF
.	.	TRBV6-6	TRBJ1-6	TGTGCCAGCAGTCTAGGGGGAGATGGTAATTCACCCCTCCACTTT	CASSLGGDGNSPLHF
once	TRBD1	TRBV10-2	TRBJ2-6	TGCGCCAGCAAGGACAGGGCCGGGGCCAACGTCCTGACTTTC	CASKDRAGANVLTF
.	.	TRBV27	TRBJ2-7	TGTGCCAGCTACTCAAGCTCCTACGAGCAGTACTTC	CASYSSSYEQYF
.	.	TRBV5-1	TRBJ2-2	TGCGCCAGCAGCTTCAAGCGGCAGTACACCGGGGAGCTGTTTTTT	CASSFKRQYTGELFF
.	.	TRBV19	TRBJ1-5	TGTGCCAGTAGTGTGCGTCCTGGCAATCAGCCCCAGCATTTT	CASSVRPGNQPQHF
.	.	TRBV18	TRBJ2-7	TGTGCCAGCTCACCATCGGGGGGCAGGTACGAGCAGTACTTC	CASSPSGGRYEQYF
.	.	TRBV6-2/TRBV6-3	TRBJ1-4	TGTGCCAGCAGCCCTAGCGGCGCCCCAAATACTAATGAAAAACTGTTTTTT	CASSPSGAPNTNEKLFF
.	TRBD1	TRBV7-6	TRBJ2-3	TGTGCCAGCAGCTGGGACAGCACCACAGATACGCAGTATTTT	CASSWDSTTDTQYF
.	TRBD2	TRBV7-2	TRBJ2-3	TGTGCCAGCAGCTTCGTAGCGGGGGGGGTGTCCGGCACAGATACGCAGTATTTT	CASSFVAGGVSGTDTQYF
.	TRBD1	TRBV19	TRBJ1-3	TGTGCCAGTCGGACAGGGGCGGGCTCTGGAAACACCATATATTTT	CASRTGAGSGNTIYF
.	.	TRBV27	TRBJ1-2	TGTGCCAGCAGTTTATGGGGGCGGGGGGCTGATGGCTACACCTTC	CASSLWGRGADGYTF
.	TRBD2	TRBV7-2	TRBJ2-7	TGTGCCAGCAGCTTAGCGACAAGCGGGGCCTCCTACGAGCAGTACTTC	CASSLATSGASYEQYF
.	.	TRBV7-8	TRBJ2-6	TGTGCCAGCAGCTTAGGGCCAGTCTTCCGCTCTGGGGCCAACGTCCTGACTTTC	CASSLGPVFRSGANVLTF
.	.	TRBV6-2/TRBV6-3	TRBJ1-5	TGTGCCAGCAGCTCCCCATCGCAGGGATTCGAAAATCAGCCCCAGCATTTT	CASSSPSQGFENQPQHF
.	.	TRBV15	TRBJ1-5	TGTGCCACCAGCAGTTGGGGGGTTGGCAATCAGCCCCAGCATTTT	CATSSWGVGNQPQHF
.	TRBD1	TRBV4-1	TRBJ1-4	TGCGCCAGCAGTATGACAGGGGAGAGGGGAAAACTGTTTTTT	CASSMTGERGKLFF
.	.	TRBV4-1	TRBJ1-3	TGCGCCAGCAGCCAAGGTCTATTAAACACCATATATTTT	CASSQGLLNTIYF
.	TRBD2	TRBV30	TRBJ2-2	TGTGCCTGGAGTAGGAGAGTTGGGACTAGCGGGTTTCGGCTCACCGGGGAGCTGTTTTTT	CAWSRRVGTSGFRLTGELFF
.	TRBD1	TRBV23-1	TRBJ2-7	TGCGCCAGCAGTCCCTACAGGGGGTACTTTACCTACGAGCAGTACTTC	CASSPYRGYFTYEQYF
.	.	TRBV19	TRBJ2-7	TGTGCCAGTAGTAGAGGGGGACCGATCAACCTACGGCAGTACTTC	CASSRGGPINLRQYF
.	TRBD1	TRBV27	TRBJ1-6	TGTGCCAGCACCTACCAAGGGACAGGGGCAACAAATTCACCCCTCCACTTT	CASTYQGTGATNSPLHF
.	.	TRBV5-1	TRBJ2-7	TGCGCCAGCAGCTCGTACATGAAGGGGGAGCAGTACTTC	CASSSYMKGEQYF
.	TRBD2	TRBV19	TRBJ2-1	TGTGCCAGTAGTAGCCAGCGGGGAGGGGTTGAGCAGTTCTTC	CASSSQRGGVEQFF
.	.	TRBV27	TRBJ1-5	TGTGCCAGCAGTTTATCGGGGGGTAATCAGCCCCAGCATTTT	CASSLSGGNQPQHF
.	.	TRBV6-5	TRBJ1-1	TGTGCCAGCCTAGGGAACACTGAAGCTTTCTTT	CASLGNTEAFF
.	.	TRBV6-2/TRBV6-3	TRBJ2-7	TGTGCCAGCAGTTACCCCGCCTACGAGCAGTACTTC	CASSYPAYEQYF
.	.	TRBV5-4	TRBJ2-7	TGTGCCAGCAAGACCGGAGGACCTCGGTCCTACGAGCAGTACTTC	CASKTGGPRSYEQYF
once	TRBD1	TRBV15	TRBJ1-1	TGTGCCACCAGCAATGGACAGGGGTGGACTGAAGCTTTCTTT	CATSNGQGWTEAFF
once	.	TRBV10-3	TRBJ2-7	TGTGCCATTAGAAACCGGGACATCCGCTCCTACGAGCAGTACTTC	CAIRNRDIRSYEQYF
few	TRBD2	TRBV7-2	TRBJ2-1	TGTGCCAGCAGCCCGATCGCGGGACTAGCTTCCGATGAGCAGTTCTTC	CASSPIAGLASDEQFF
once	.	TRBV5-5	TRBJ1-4	TGTGCCAGCAGCTTGGGACAGGTTAATGAAAAACTGTTTTTT	CASSLGQVNEKLFF
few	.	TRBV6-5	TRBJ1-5	TGTGCCAGCAGTTACTCTAATAGCAATCAGCCCCAGCATTTT	CASSYSNSNQPQHF